The 3 T cell receptor beta chains reported below all come from one sample, sequenced in a study of Graves' ophthalmopathy and Graves' hyperthyroidism. RNA transcripts were the template, and TCR beta CDR3 regions were amplified from them. HTBI primers served in a first-round RT-PCR, which a second-round multiplex PCR followed. TCRdb re-called the multiplex PCR reads with MiXCR, one entry per CDR3 protein. The table lists roughly 700,000 distinct CDR3 sequences, 40% of them singletons, with less than 55% in the top ten. Sequencing was done on a sample of peripheral blood. These receptors came from an adult man with Graves' ophthalmopathy.

V and J are TRBV7-9 and TRBJ1-1; unclear D gene. The germline gives CDR1 SEHNR, CDR2 FQNEAQ (reference sequence). The CDR3 covers 15 residues. With 3 bases removed from V and 2 bases from J, the gap between germline ends came to 13 bases. CDR3 nucleotide sequence: TGTGCCAGCAGCTTGTTGACACTATACAACACTGAAGCTTTCTTT. Protein product: CASSLLTLYNTEAFF.

The rearrangement uses TRBV14 and TRBJ1-2; 7 bases align to TRBD1. The CDR3 sequence is 12 residues long. V gave up 4 bases and J gave up 12 bases; unmatched junction bases: 8. CDR1 and CDR2 from the germline V gene are SGHDN and FVKESK. The DNA of the CDR3 is TGTGCCAGCAGCCTAAACAGGGGACGGAACACCTTC. This sequence encodes CASSLNRGRNTF.

In this sample, this clonotype turned up once. The V and J genes are TRBV7-2 and TRBJ2-7, with 7 bases matching TRBD1. Germline CDR1 reads SGHTA; CDR2 reads FQGNSA. V shed 4 bases, J shed 0 bases, and the junction held 3 bases outside the gene matches. The CDR3 is 14 amino acids. CDR3 protein: CASSSGQFSYEQYF. The CDR3 DNA reads as TGTGCCAGCAGCTCGGGACAGTTCTCCTACGAGCAGTACTTC.